The 18 T cell receptor beta chains below were found in one sample sequenced in a study of beta chain features in type 1 diabetes. Since all of the isolated RNA was reverse transcribed, expressed TCRB transcripts were what got sequenced. Sequencing used immunoSEQ multiplex PCR; TCRdb keeps in-frame clones, though not all of them. The sample consists of under 300,000 clones, 25% to 30% of them appearing once. Specimen: central memory CD4+ T cells from blood. These TCRs come from a man aged 30 to 39 in good health.

The chain has TRBV7-8 and TRBJ2-5, with 14 bases identical to TRBD2. Losses at the gene ends were 5 bases for V and 4 bases for J; bases not matched to a gene: 6. Germline CDR1 SGHVS, CDR2 FQNEAQ. The CDR3 extends over 16 amino acids. CDR3 bases: TGTGCCAGCAGCGCCTCGGGACTAGCGGGGGTAGAGACCCAGTACTTC. It encodes CASSASGLAGVETQYF.

This clone has only a few counts. The chain joins TRBV18 to TRBJ2-7; D may be TRBD1 or TRBD2 (6 bases each). In germline, CDR1 is KGHSH, CDR2 LQKENI. The CDR3 sequence is 13 residues long. The V end lost 5 bases, the J end lost 6 bases, and 14 bases lay between the germline ends. The CDR3 DNA reads TGTGCCAGCTCATCCGACGGGGGCGGCGAGCAGTACTTC. It specifies CASSSDGGGEQYF.

The chain is built from TRBV9 and TRBJ2-7; 10 positions match TRBD1. This CDR3 has 14 residues. Germline CDR1 SGDLS, CDR2 YYNGEE. V gave up 4 bases and J gave up 5 bases; unmatched junction bases: 6. As DNA, the CDR3 is TGTGCCAGCAGCCCGGGACAGGGGATCCACGAGCAGTACTTC. Its translation: CASSPGQGIHEQYF.

A single count supports this clone. V is TRBV11-3 and J is TRBJ2-3; 8 bases match TRBD2. J lost 2 bases, V lost 3 bases, and 10 bases had no gene match. Germline V CDR1 and CDR2: SGHNT, YENEEA. This CDR3 comprises 17 residues. This chain's CDR3 is CASSFLAGDPPTDTQYF. In nucleotides, the CDR3 is TGTGCCAGCAGCTTCCTAGCGGGTGATCCCCCCACAGATACGCAGTATTTT.

This clone was seen a few times. This chain links TRBV7-8 with TRBJ2-1; the D gene is possibly TRBD1 (5 bases). The CDR3 extends over 15 amino acids. The V end lost 4 bases, the J end lost 8 bases, and 18 bases lay between the germline ends. From germline, CDR1 is SGHVS and CDR2 FQNEAQ. In nucleotides, the CDR3 is TGTGCCAGCAGCTCCGGGCAGGGCCTTGTGGATGAGCAGTTCTTC. As protein: CASSSGQGLVDEQFF.

The chain employs TRBV7-2 and TRBJ2-5; 10 nucleotides match TRBD2. Losses at the gene ends were 5 bases for V and 5 bases for J; bases not matched to a gene: 5. The CDR3 sequence is 14 residues long. Germline CDR1 SGHTA, CDR2 FQGNSA. As DNA, the CDR3 is TGTGCCAGCAGCCCTAGCGGGAGCCTGGAGACCCAGTACTTC. Amino acid sequence: CASSPSGSLETQYF. The full variable domain, in which reference TRBV7-2 and TRBJ2-5 provide the parts outside the CDR3, is GAGVSQSPSNKVTEKGKDVELRCDPISGHTALYWYRQSLGQGLEFLIYFQGNSAPDKSGLPSDRFSAERTGGSVSTLTIQRTQQEDSAVYLCASSPSGSLETQYFGPGTRLLVL.

This clone was detected a few times. One end of the junction varies from germline; a read error may be responsible. This sequence joins TRBV28 and TRBJ2-1; 10 nucleotides match TRBD1. Germline V gives CDR1 MDHEN, CDR2 SYDVKM. The CDR3 spans 16 residues. This CDR3 reads CASSAYSGTGVKDTVF. In DNA, the CDR3 is TGTGCCAGCAGTGCATATTCCGGGACAGGGGTTAAAGATACGGTCTTC. The variable domain in full, with the rest retrieved from reference TRBV28 and TRBJ2-1, is DVKVTQSSRYLVKRTGEKVFLECVQDMDHENMFWYRQDPGLGLRLIYFSYDVKMKEKGDIPEGYSVSREKKERFSLILESASTNQTSMYLCASSAYSGTGVKDTVFGPGTRLTVL.

The DNA for the CDR3 is TGTGCCACCAGCAGAGAACAGGGGGCTAGGTCCGAGCAGTACTTC. The encoded protein is CATSREQGARSEQYF. The chain carries TRBV15 and TRBJ2-7; the match to TRBD1 covers 9 bases. The germline V gene has CDR1 LNHNV and CDR2 YYDKDF (reference sequence). The CDR3 covers 15 residues. The junction had 6 bases not matched to a gene; V was cut back by 0 bases and J by 6 bases. Complete variable domain (other parts from reference TRBV15 and TRBJ2-7): DAMVIQNPRYQVTQFGKPVTLSCSQTLNHNVMYWYQQKSSQAPKLLFHYYDKDFNNEADTPDNFQSRRPNTSFCFLDIRSPGLGDTAMYLCATSREQGARSEQYFGPGTRLTVT.

The chain recombines TRBV5-1 with TRBJ1-6; D is possibly TRBD1 (5 bases). CDR1 SGHRS and CDR2 YFSETQ come from the germline V gene. Trimming took 0 bases from V and 10 from J, leaving 11 bases between them. The length of the CDR3 is 14 residues. CDR3 sequence (DNA): TGCGCCAGCAGCTTGGAGACAGTCGGGTCACCCCTCCACTTT. As protein: CASSLETVGSPLHF.

The CDR3 sequence: CASSSQGRETQYF. The CDR3 nucleotides are TGCGCCAGCAGCTCACAGGGTAGAGAGACCCAGTACTTC. The chain uses TRBV5-1 and TRBJ2-5, with D perhaps matching TRBD1 (6 bases). The CDR3 runs to 13 residues. CDR1 is SGHRS and CDR2 is YFSETQ in the germline V gene. V lost 3 bases, J lost 4 bases, and 10 bases lay in between.

This clone was recorded a few times. This chain links TRBV29-1 with TRBJ1-1; no reliable D call. Germline CDR1 and CDR2: SQVTM and ANQGSEA. Trimming took 7 bases from V and 1 from J, leaving 13 bases between them. This CDR3 comprises 13 residues. The CDR3 nucleotides read TGCAGCGCAACCCCTGTGTCGAACACTGAAGCTTTCTTT. It translates to CSATPVSNTEAFF.

The V and J genes are TRBV30 and TRBJ1-2; D is unclear. Germline V gene lookup returns CDR1 GTSNPN and CDR2 SVGIG (reference sequence). The CDR3 sequence is 12 residues long. Trimming pared 4 bases from V and 0 bases from J, leaving 6 bases between. The CDR3 bases are TGTGCCTGGACCCTAGCTAACTATGGCTACACCTTC. This sequence encodes CAWTLANYGYTF.

The DNA for the CDR3 is TGTGCCAGCAGCTTGAGGGGACAGAGTTACAATGAGCAGTTCTTC. Translation gives CASSLRGQSYNEQFF. This chain connects TRBV7-2 to TRBJ2-1; 7 positions agree with TRBD1. The CDR3 extends over 15 amino acids. The J segment lost 4 bases and the V segment lost 3 bases, leaving 6 bases of the junction unmatched. CDR1 is SGHTA, CDR2 FQGNSA, per germline.

This chain joins TRBV7-2 and TRBJ2-2; D is unclear. There are 12 residues in the CDR3. In germline, CDR1 is SGHTA, CDR2 FQGNSA. V was pared by 5 bases and J by 7 bases, with 8 bases between. CDR3 in amino acids: CASSRQVGELFF. The CDR3 bases are TGTGCCAGCAGCCGACAAGTCGGGGAGCTGTTTTTT.

This clone was seen a handful of times. The rearrangement links TRBV20-1 to TRBJ2-7; D uncertain. The length of the CDR3 is 10 residues. Germline V gene sequence: CDR1 DFQATT, CDR2 SNEGSKA (reference sequence). Deletions cut 3 bases from V and 5 bases from J, with 5 bases between. The CDR3 region has the DNA TGCAGTGCTAGCGACCACGAGCAGTACTTC. It translates to CSASDHEQYF.

The V and J genes are TRBV9 and TRBJ2-2, with TRBD2 matching 12 bases. Germline V gene sequence: CDR1 SGDLS, CDR2 YYNGEE. With 4 bases clipped from V and 10 bases from J, the junction kept 11 bases outside the gene matches. The CDR3 loop spans 16 amino acids. The CDR3 reads CASSTGTSGLGVELFF. The CDR3 bases are TGTGCCAGCAGCACCGGGACTAGCGGGCTGGGTGTGGAGCTGTTTTTT.

In its sample, this clone was seen a few times. This chain links TRBV2 with TRBJ2-1; D call uncertain. The length of the CDR3 is 18 residues. Germline loops: CDR1 SNHLY, CDR2 FYNNEI. The V gene lost 4 bases and the J gene lost 0 bases, with 19 bases spanning the gap. CDR3 loop: CASSVVRGRLYSYNEQFF. The CDR3 DNA is TGTGCCAGCAGTGTGGTGCGTGGGCGTCTCTACTCCTACAATGAGCAGTTCTTC.

This clone appeared a few times. The genes are TRBV4-3 and TRBJ2-3; 8 bases align to TRBD2. J was trimmed by 4 bases and V by 4 bases; bases with no gene match: 13. Germline lookup yields CDR1 LGHNA and CDR2 YSLEER. The CDR3 totals 17 residues. CDR3: CASSPRPPAGVADTQYF. DNA of the CDR3: TGCGCCAGCAGCCCCCGTCCCCCAGCGGGAGTGGCAGATACGCAGTATTTT.